This TCR beta chain appears in the sequencing data of a study of blood T cell repertoires in COVID-19. The length of the CDR3 is 14 residues. Trimming left V 1 base short and J 4 bases short, with 7 bases between. Germline V gene sequence: CDR1 LNHNV, CDR2 YYDKDF (reference sequence). Per the study methods: The authors estimated nucleated cell counts from reference gene primer amplification. Assay used: immunoSEQ multiplex PCR; TCRdb lists only in-frame clones, some missing. Clone size and the V and J calls come from that table; the DNA yielded D and trimming. Here the sample spans tens of thousands of clones, roughly 80% being singletons.

The specimen sequenced was peripheral blood. This TCR was sampled from a woman between 55 and 75 years old with acute or convalescent COVID-19. The chain has TRBV15 and TRBJ2-2; D gene uncertain. CDR3 sequence reads: CATSRGQFTGELFF. DNA of the CDR3: TGTGCCACCAGCAGAGGACAATTCACCGGGGAGCTGTTTTTT.